A single sample gave rise to the 12 T cell receptor beta chains below, sequenced in a study of blood T cell repertoires in COVID-19. Repertoires were generated with immunoSEQ multiplex PCR, while TCRdb's copy carries only in-frame clones and drops some. Of fewer than 150,000 clones in the sample, 80% to 85% are singletons; the top ten hold around 8%. Sequencing was performed on peripheral blood. The origin of the receptors is a human donor in a cohort sampled during active COVID-19.

The chain is built from TRBV6-5 and TRBJ2-3; 7 bases fit TRBD2. J gave up 0 bases and V 6 bases, and 3 bases lay outside the gene matches. The germline CDR1 and CDR2 sequences are MNHEY and SVGAGI. The CDR3 covers 14 residues. The CDR3 sequence: CASRWRGSTDTQYF. CDR3 in DNA: TGTGCCAGCAGATGGCGGGGGAGCACAGATACGCAGTATTTT.

The chain combines TRBV27 with TRBJ2-4, with D possibly TRBD1 on 5 matching bases. There are 19 residues in the CDR3. The ends were cut back, 2 bases at V and 1 base at J, with 21 bases in the middle. Germline V CDR1 and CDR2: MNHEY, SMNVEV (reference sequence). The CDR3 sequence is CASSLTPSFGASAKNIQYF. CDR3 sequence (DNA): TGTGCCAGCAGTTTAACCCCCTCCTTTGGGGCGTCGGCCAAAAACATTCAGTACTTC.

This clone was observed a single time. The genes are TRBV5-1 and TRBJ1-4, with TRBD1 identical over 10 bases. The CDR3 has 16 residues. Germline V lookup: CDR1 SGHRS, CDR2 YFSETQ. V lost 5 bases to trimming and J lost 5 bases; unmatched junction nucleotides: 9. DNA for the CDR3: TGCGCCAGCAGTTTCGGGACAGGGGAGACGAATGAAAAACTGTTTTTT. It yields the protein CASSFGTGETNEKLFF.

With respect to this clone: One base away lies a much larger clone, so this may be a sequencing read error. The chain has TRBV7-8 and TRBJ1-1, with a weak D call TRBD1 (6 bases). V gave up 2 bases and J gave up 1 base, with 8 bases separating them. The CDR3 runs to 14 residues. The germline gives CDR1 SGHVS, CDR2 FQNEAQ. The CDR3 DNA is TGTGCCAGCAGCTTAACAGGGTGGAACACTGAAGCTTTCTTT. It encodes CASSLTGWNTEAFF.

This clone appeared once. CDR3 protein: CASSVGGQGGNTIYF. The DNA of the CDR3 is TGTGCCAGCAGCGTAGGGGGACAGGGTGGAAACACCATATATTTT. The chain combines TRBV9 with TRBJ1-3, with 9 bases that match TRBD1. Germline assignment: CDR1 SGDLS and CDR2 YYNGEE. Trimming took 0 bases from V and 3 from J; bases not matched to a gene: 1. The CDR3 covers 15 residues.

V gene TRBV21-1 combines with J gene TRBJ1-2; the DNA was not used to check the table's D call, TRBD1. TRBV21-1 is flagged as a pseudogene. The CDR3 totals 17 residues. The CDR3 reads CASSKLRQGPANYGYTF. CDR3 bases: TGTGCCAGCAGCAAGCTCCGACAGGGCCCAGCTAACTATGGCTACACCTTC.

The chain has TRBV20-1 and TRBJ2-7; D call uncertain. Trimming took off 4 bases at V and 1 base at J, with 5 bases between the two ends. The CDR3 has 11 amino acids. Per germline, CDR1 DFQATT and CDR2 SNEGSKA (reference sequence). The CDR3 bases are TGCAGTGCTAAGGAGTCCTACGAGCAGTACTTC. This translates into CSAKESYEQYF.

The chain joins TRBV27 to TRBJ2-2; tentative D call: TRBD2 (5 bases). V lost 5 bases and J 3 bases, leaving 13 bases between the germline ends. The germline V gene has CDR1 MNHEY and CDR2 SMNVEV (reference sequence). The CDR3 has 15 residues. CDR3 in amino acids: CASSLQGLYTGELFF. CDR3 sequence (DNA): TGTGCCAGCAGTCTCCAAGGACTTTACACCGGGGAGCTGTTTTTT.

This chain joins TRBV12-3 or TRBV12-4 and TRBJ1-5; 7 positions agree with TRBD1. The CDR3 contains 13 residues. The junction had 6 bases not matched to a gene; V was cut back by 9 bases and J by 4 bases. CDR3 sequence: CASKGQKNQPQHF. The CDR3 DNA follows: TGTGCCAGTAAGGGACAGAAAAATCAGCCCCAGCATTTT.

This chain joins TRBV5-1 and TRBJ2-3, with D perhaps matching TRBD2 (6 bases). The CDR3 runs 13 residues. V lost 2 bases and J lost 5, with 9 bases in between. The germline gives CDR1 SGHRS, CDR2 YFSETQ. DNA for the CDR3: TGCGCCAGCAGCTTTCGGGAGATAGATACGCAGTATTTT. It translates to CASSFREIDTQYF.

As DNA, the CDR3 is TGTGCCAGCAGCTTAGGGGGACAGGGGGACACAGATACGCAGTATTTT. This codes for CASSLGGQGDTDTQYF. The chain employs TRBV7-9 and TRBJ2-3; 11 nucleotides match TRBD1. After removal of 1 base from V and 2 bases from J, the junction contained 2 bases not matched to a gene. The CDR3 sequence is 16 residues long. Germline CDR1 and CDR2: SEHNR and FQNEAQ (reference sequence).

The chain couples TRBV5-1 to TRBJ1-4; 10 bases fit TRBD1. J lost 7 bases, V lost 4 bases, and 4 bases had no gene match. The CDR3 has 14 amino acids. Germline V CDR1 and CDR2: SGHRS, YFSETQ. The CDR3 DNA follows: TGCGCCAGCAGCCGGGACAGGGGTGGTGAAAAACTGTTTTTT. The encoded protein is CASSRDRGGEKLFF. The variable domain in full, with the rest retrieved from reference TRBV5-1 and TRBJ1-4, is KAGVTQTPRYLIKTRGQQVTLSCSPISGHRSVSWYQQTPGQGLQFLFEYFSETQRNKGNFPGRFSGRQFSNSRSEMNVSTLELGDSALYLCASSRDRGGEKLFFGSGTQLSVL.